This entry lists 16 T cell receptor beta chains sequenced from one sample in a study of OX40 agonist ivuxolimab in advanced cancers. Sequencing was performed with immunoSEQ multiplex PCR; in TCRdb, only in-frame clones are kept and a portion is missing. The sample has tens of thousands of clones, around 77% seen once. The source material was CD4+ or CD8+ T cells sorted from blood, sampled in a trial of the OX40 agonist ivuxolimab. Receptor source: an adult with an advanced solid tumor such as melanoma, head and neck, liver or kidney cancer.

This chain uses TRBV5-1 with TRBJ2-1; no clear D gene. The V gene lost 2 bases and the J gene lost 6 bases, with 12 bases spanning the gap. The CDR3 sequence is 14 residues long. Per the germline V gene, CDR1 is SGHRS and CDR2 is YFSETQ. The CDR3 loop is CASSLSASGNEQFF. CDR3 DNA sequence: TGCGCCAGCAGCTTATCCGCTAGTGGCAATGAGCAGTTCTTC.

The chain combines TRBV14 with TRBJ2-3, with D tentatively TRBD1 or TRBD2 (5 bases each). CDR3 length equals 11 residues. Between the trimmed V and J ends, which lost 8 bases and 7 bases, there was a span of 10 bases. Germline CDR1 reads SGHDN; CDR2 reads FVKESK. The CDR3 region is CASGGLYTQYF. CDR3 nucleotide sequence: TGTGCCAGCGGGGGATTATATACGCAGTATTTT.

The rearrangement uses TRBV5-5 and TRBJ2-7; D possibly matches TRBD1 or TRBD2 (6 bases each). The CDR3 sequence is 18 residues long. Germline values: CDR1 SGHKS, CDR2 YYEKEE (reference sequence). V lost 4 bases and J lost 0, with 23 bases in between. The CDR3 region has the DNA TGTGCCAGCAGCCAGGGTGGGGGCCTAGCGACCTTCTCCTACGAGCAGTACTTC. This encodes CASSQGGGLATFSYEQYF. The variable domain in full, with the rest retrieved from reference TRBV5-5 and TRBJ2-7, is DAGVTQSPTHLIKTRGQQVTLRCSPISGHKSVSWYQQVLGQGPQFIFQYYEKEERGRGNFPDRFSARQFPNYSSELNVNALLLGDSALYLCASSQGGGLATFSYEQYFGPGTRLTVT.

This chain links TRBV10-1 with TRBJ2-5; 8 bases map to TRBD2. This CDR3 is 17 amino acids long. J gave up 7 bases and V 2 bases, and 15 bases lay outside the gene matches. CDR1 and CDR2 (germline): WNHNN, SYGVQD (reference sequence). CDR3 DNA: TGCGCCAGCAGTGAGGTCCGGGGGCTAGCGGGTACCGGGACCCAGTACTTC. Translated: CASSEVRGLAGTGTQYF.

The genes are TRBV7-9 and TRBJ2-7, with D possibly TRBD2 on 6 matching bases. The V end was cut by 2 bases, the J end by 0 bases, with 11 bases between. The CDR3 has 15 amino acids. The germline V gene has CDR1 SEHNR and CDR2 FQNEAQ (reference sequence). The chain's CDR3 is CASSLYGSNSYEQYF. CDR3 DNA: TGTGCCAGCAGCTTATACGGGAGTAACTCCTACGAGCAGTACTTC.

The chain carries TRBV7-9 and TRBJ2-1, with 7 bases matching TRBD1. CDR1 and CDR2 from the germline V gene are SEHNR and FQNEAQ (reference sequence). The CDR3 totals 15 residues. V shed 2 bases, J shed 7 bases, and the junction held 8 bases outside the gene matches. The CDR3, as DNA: TGTGCCAGCAGCTTACTGGGACAGTCTGGGAATGAGCAGTTCTTC. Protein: CASSLLGQSGNEQFF.

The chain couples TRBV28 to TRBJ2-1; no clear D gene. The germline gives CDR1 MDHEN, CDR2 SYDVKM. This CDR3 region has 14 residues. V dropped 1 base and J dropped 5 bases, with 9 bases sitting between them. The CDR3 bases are TGTGCCAGCAGTTTATTGCACAGCAACAATGAGCAGTTCTTC. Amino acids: CASSLLHSNNEQFF.

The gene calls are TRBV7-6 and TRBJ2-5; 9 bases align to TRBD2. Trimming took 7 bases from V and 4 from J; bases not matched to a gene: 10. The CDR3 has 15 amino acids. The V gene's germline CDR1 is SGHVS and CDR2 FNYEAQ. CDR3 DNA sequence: TGTGCCAGCAATTTGCGCGGGAGGGCGGGAGAGACCCAGTACTTC. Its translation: CASNLRGRAGETQYF.

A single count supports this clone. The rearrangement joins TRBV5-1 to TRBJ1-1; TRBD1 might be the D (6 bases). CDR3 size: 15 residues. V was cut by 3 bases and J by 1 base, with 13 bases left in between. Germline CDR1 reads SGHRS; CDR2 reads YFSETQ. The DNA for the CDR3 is TGCGCCAGCAGCTCGACAGGAAGCGGGAACACTGAAGCTTTCTTT. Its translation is CASSSTGSGNTEAFF.

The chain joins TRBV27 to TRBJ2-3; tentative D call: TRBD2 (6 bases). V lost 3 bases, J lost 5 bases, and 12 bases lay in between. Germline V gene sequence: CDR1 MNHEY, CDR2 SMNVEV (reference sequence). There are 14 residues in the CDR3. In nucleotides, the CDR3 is TGTGCCAGCAGTTTCAAAGGGACTTTAGATACGCAGTATTTT. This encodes CASSFKGTLDTQYF.

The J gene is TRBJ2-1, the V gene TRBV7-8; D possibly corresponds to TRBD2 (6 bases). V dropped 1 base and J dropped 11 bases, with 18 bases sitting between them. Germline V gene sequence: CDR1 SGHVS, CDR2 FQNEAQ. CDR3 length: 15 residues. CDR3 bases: TGTGCCAGCAGCTTAGGACGGGGGACGGTGGGTCAGCAGTTCTTC. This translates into CASSLGRGTVGQQFF.

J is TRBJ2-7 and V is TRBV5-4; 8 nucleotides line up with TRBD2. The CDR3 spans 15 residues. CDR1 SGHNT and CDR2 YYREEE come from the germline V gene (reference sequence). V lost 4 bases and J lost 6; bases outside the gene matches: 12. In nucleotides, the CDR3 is TGTGCCAGCAGCGCCGGTAGCGGGAAAGGGGGCGAGCAGTACTTC. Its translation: CASSAGSGKGGEQYF.

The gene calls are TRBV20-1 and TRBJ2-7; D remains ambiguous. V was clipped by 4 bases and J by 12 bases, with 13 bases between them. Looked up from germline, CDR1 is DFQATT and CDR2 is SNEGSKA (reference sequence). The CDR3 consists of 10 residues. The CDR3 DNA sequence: TGCAGTGCTAAGTCTACTGCCCCGTACTTC. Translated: CSAKSTAPYF.

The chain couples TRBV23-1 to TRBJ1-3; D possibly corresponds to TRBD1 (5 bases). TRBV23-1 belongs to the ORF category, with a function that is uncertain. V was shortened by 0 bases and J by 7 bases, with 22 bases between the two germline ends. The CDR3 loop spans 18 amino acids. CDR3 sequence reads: CASSQSITRDSISNTIYF. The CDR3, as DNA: TGCGCCAGCAGTCAATCCATTACCAGGGACTCCATCTCGAACACCATATATTTT.

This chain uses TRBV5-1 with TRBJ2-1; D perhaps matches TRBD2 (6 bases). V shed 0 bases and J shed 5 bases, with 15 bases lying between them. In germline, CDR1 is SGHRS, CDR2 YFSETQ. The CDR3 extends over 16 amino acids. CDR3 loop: CASSLGRRALDNEQFF. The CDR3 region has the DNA TGCGCCAGCAGCTTGGGGCGGAGGGCCCTTGACAATGAGCAGTTCTTC.

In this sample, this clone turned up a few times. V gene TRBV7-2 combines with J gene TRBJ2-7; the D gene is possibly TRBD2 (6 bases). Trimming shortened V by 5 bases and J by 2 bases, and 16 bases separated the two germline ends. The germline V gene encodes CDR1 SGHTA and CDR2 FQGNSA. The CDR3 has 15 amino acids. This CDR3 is CASSRLSGGTYEQYF. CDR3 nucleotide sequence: TGTGCCAGCAGCCGACTTAGCGGCGGGACCTACGAGCAGTACTTC.